This T cell receptor (beta chain) was sequenced during a study of PD-1 blockade in classical Hodgkin lymphoma. Concerning this clone: Antigen: not known.

Using immunoSEQ multiplex PCR, the repertoire was profiled, and TCRdb retains in-frame clones only, with some absent. The table has roughly 96,000 clones, 85% to 95% seen once. Study conclusions and caveats: For complete responders, baseline diversity was comparable to that of newly diagnosed patients. Prior therapy or disease activity may underlie the repertoire differences, whose causes remain undefined.

The CDR3 has 13 residues. Germline V gene lookup returns CDR1 MNHEY and CDR2 SVGAGI. The ends were cut back, 6 bases at V and 3 bases at J, with 9 bases in the middle. Documented time point: cycle 4 day 1 (C4D1), after five to seven weeks of nivolumab. All patients relapsed after autologous stem cell transplantation, and brentuximab vedotin exposure varied. Reported best responses ranged across complete response, partial response or progressive disease. The origin of this receptor is a human donor with classical Hodgkin lymphoma. Sequenced material: peripheral blood mononuclear cells (PBMCs), taken before the fourth cycle of nivolumab. The chain links TRBV6-5 to TRBJ1-5; D uncertain. The CDR3 loop reads CASRGFNNQPQHF. The CDR3 bases are TGTGCCAGCAGAGGGTTCAACAATCAGCCCCAGCATTTT.